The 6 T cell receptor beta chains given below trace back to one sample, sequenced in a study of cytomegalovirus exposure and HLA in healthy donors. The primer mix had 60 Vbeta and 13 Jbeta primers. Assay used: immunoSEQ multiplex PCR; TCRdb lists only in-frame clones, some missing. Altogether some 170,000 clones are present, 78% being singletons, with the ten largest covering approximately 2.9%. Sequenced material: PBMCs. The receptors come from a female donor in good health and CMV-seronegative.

CDR3 amino acids: CASSLGGTGGNQPQHF. CDR3 in DNA: TGCGCCAGCAGCTTGGGTGGTACAGGGGGAAATCAGCCCCAGCATTTT. The chain joins TRBV5-1 to TRBJ1-5; TRBD1 matches at 8 bases. The CDR3 extends over 16 amino acids. Looked up from germline, CDR1 is SGHRS and CDR2 is YFSETQ. The junction had 6 bases not matched to a gene; V was cut back by 0 bases and J by 4 bases.

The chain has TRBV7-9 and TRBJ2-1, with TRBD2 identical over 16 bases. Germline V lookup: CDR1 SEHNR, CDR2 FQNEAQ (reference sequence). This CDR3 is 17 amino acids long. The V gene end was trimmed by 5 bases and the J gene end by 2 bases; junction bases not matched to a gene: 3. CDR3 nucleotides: TGTGCCAGCAGCCGGGGACTAGCGGGAGGGACCTACAATGAGCAGTTCTTC. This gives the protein CASSRGLAGGTYNEQFF. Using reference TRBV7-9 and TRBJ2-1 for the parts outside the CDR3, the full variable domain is DTGVSQNPRHKITKRGQNVTFRCDPISEHNRLYWYRQTLGQGPEFLTYFQNEAQLEKSRLLSDRFSAERPKGSFSTLEIQRTEQGDSAMYLCASSRGLAGGTYNEQFFGPGTRLTVL.

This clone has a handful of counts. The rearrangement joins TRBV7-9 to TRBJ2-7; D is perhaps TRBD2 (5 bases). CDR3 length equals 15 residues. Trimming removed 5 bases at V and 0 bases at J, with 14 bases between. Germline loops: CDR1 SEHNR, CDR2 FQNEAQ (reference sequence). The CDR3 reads CASSPLGLGSYEQYF. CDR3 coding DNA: TGTGCCAGCAGCCCTCTAGGACTTGGCTCCTACGAGCAGTACTTC.

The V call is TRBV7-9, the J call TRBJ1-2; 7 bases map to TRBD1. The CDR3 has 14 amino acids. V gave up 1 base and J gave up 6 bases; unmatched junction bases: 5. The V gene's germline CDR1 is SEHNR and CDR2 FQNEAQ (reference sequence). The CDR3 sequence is CASSLVRQGDGYTF. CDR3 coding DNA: TGTGCCAGCAGCTTAGTTAGGCAGGGGGATGGCTACACCTTC.

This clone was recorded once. The CDR3 spells CASSAGQDRNEKLFF. The CDR3 nucleotides read TGTGCCAGCAGTGCCGGACAGGACCGAAATGAAAAACTGTTTTTT. The V gene is TRBV2, the J gene TRBJ1-4; 7 nucleotides align to TRBD1. Losses at the gene ends were 4 bases for V and 5 bases for J; bases not matched to a gene: 7. The CDR3 has 15 residues. Germline V lookup: CDR1 SNHLY, CDR2 FYNNEI.

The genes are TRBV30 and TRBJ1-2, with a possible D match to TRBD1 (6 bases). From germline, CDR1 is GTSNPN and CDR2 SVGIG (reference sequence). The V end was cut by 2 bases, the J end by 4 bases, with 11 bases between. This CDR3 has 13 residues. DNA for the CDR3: TGTGCCTGGAGTCAGGGGTTCCTCTATGGCTACACCTTC. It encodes CAWSQGFLYGYTF. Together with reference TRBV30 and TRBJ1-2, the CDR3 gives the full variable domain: SQTIHQWPATLVQPVGSPLSLECTVEGTSNPNLYWYRQAAGRGLQLLFYSVGIGQISSEVPQNLSASRPQDRQFILSSKKLLLSDSGFYLCAWSQGFLYGYTFGSGTRLTVV.